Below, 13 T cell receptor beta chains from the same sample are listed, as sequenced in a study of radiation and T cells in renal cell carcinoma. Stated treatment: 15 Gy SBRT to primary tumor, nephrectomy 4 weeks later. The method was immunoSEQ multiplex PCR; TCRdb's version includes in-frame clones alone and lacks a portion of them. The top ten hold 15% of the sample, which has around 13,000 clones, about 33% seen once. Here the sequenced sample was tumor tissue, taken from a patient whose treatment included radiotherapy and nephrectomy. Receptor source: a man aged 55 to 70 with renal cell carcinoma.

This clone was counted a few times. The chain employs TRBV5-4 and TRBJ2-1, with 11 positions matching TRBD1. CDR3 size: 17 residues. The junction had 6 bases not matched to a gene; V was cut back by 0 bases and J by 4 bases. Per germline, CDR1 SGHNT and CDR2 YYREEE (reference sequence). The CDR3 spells CASSLGAGQGAYNEQFF. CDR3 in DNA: TGTGCCAGCAGCTTGGGTGCCGGACAGGGGGCTTACAATGAGCAGTTCTTC.

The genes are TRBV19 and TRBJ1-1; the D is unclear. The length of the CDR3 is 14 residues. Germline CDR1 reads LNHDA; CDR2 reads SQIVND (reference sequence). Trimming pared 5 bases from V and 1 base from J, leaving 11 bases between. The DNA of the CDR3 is TGTGCCAGTAGTCTGGCCAGTTCGAACACTGAAGCTTTCTTT. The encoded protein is CASSLASSNTEAFF.

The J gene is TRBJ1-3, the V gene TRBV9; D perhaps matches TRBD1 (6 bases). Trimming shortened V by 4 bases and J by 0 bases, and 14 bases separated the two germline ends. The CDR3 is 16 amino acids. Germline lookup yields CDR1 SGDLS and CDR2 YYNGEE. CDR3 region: CASSNRGGLSGNTIYF. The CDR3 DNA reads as TGTGCCAGCAGCAACCGAGGGGGTCTCTCTGGAAACACCATATATTTT.

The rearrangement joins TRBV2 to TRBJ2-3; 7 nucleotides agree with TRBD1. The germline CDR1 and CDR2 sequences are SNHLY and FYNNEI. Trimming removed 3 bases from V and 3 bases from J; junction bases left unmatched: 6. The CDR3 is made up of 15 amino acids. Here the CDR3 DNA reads TGTGCCAGCAGTGACGACAGGGTGTCGACAGATACGCAGTATTTT. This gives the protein CASSDDRVSTDTQYF.

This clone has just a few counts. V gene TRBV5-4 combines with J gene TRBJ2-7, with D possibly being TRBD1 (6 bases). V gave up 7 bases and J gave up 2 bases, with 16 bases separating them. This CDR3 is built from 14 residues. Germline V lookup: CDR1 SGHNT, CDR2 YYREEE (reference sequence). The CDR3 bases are TGTGCCAGCGAACCGAGGGACAAGCCCTACGAGCAGTACGTC. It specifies CASEPRDKPYEQYV.

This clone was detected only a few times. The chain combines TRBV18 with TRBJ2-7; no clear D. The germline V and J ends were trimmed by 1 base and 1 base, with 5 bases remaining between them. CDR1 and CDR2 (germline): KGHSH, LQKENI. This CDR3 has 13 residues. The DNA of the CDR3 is TGTGCCAGCTCACCACGACATTCCTACGAGCAGTACTTC. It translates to CASSPRHSYEQYF. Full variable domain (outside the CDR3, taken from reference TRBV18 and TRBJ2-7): NAGVMQNPRHLVRRRGQEARLRCSPMKGHSHVYWYRQLPEEGLKFMVYLQKENIIDESGMPKERFSAEFPKEGPSILRIQQVVRGDSAAYFCASSPRHSYEQYFGPGTRLTVT.

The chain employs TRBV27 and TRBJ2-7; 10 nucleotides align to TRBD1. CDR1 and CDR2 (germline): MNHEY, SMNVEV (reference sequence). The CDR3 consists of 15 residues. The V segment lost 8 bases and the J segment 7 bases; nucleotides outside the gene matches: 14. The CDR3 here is CASGTLGQGFGEQYF. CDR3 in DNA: TGTGCCAGCGGCACCCTGGGACAGGGGTTTGGAGAGCAGTACTTC.

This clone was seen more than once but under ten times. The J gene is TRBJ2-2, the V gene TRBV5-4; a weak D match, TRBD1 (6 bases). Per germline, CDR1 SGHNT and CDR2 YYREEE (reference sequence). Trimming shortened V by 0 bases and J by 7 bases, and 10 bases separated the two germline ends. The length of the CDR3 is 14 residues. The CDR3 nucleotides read TGTGCCAGCAGCTTGGAACAGGGAATCGGGGAGCTGTTTTTT. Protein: CASSLEQGIGELFF.

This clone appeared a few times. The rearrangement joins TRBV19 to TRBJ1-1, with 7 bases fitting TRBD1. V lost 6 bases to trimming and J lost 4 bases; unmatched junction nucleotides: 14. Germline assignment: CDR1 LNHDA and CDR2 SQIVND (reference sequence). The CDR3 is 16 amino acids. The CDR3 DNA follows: TGTGCCAGTAGCATTAATCAGGGACAGCCGCTCACTGAAGCTTTCTTT. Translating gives CASSINQGQPLTEAFF.

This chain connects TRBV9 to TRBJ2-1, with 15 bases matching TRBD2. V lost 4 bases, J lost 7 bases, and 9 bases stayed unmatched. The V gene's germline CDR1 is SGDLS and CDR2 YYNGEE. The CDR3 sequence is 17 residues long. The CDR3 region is CASSPGLAGGAGNEQFF. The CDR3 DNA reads TGTGCCAGCAGCCCGGGACTAGCGGGGGGCGCAGGAAATGAGCAGTTCTTC.

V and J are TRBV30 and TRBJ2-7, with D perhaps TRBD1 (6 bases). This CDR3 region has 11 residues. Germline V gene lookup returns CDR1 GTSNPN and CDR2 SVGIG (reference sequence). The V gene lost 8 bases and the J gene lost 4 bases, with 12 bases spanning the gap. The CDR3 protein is CALIQGYEQYV. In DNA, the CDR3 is TGTGCCCTAATCCAGGGGTACGAGCAGTACGTC.

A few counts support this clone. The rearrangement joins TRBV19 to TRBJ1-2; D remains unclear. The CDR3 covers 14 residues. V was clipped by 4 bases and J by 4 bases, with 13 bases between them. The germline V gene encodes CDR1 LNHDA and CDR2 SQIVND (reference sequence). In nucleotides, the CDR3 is TGTGCCAGTAGTAATATAGGAGGGTCCTATGGCTACACCTTC. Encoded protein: CASSNIGGSYGYTF. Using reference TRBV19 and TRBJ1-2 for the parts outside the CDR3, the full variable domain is DGGITQSPKYLFRKEGQNVTLSCEQNLNHDAMYWYRQDPGQGLRLIYYSQIVNDFQKGDIAEGYSVSREKKESFPLTVTSAQKNPTAFYLCASSNIGGSYGYTFGSGTRLTVV.

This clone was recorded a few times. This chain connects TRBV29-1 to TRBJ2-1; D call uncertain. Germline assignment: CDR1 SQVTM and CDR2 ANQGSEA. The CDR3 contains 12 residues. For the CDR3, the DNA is TGCAGTCATCGGAGCTCCTACAATGAGCAGTTCTTC. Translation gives CSHRSSYNEQFF.